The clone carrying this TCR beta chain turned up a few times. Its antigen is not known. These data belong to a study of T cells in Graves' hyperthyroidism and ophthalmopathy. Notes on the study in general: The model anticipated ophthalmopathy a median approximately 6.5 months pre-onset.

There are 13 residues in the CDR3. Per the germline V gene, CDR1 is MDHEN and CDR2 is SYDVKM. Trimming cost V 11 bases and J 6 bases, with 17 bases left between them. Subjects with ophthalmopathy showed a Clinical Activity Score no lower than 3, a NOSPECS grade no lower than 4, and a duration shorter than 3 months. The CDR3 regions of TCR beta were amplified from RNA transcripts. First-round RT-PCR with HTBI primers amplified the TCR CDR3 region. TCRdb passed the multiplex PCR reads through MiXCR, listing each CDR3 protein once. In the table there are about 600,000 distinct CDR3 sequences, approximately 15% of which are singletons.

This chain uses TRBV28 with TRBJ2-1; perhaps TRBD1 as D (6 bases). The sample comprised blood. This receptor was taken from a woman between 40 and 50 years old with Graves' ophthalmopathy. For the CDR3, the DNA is TGTGCCTCTTGGGAACAGGGACGCAATGAGCAGTTCTTC. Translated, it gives CASWEQGRNEQFF.